A single sample is the source of the 7 T cell receptor beta chains below, sequenced in a study of blood T cell repertoires in COVID-19. Clones were sequenced by immunoSEQ multiplex PCR, and TCRdb holds only the in-frame ones, with some missing. The sample contains about 250,000 clones, around 88% of which appear only once. The sequencing input was peripheral blood. The origin of the receptors is a man aged 80 or over with acute or convalescent COVID-19.

The chain couples TRBV6-2 or TRBV6-3 to TRBJ1-2, with unresolved D. V lost 5 bases to trimming and J lost 1 base, with 8 bases between them. The CDR3 has 13 amino acids. Germline V gene sequence: CDR1 MNHEY, CDR2 SVGEGT. The CDR3 DNA reads TGTGCCAGCAGTCAGACACTTAACTATGGCTACACCTTC. Residues: CASSQTLNYGYTF.

This chain links TRBV7-2 with TRBJ1-1; tentative D call: TRBD1 (6 bases). Trimming shortened V by 4 bases and J by 9 bases, and 15 bases separated the two germline ends. CDR3 size: 13 residues. Looked up from germline, CDR1 is SGHTA and CDR2 is FQGNSA. CDR3 sequence reads: CASSSGTFQQAFF. The CDR3 coding sequence is TGTGCCAGCAGCTCGGGGACATTCCAGCAAGCTTTCTTT. Using reference TRBV7-2 and TRBJ1-1 for the parts outside the CDR3, the full variable domain is GAGVSQSPSNKVTEKGKDVELRCDPISGHTALYWYRQSLGQGLEFLIYFQGNSAPDKSGLPSDRFSAERTGGSVSTLTIQRTQQEDSAVYLCASSSGTFQQAFFGQGTRLTVV.

This clone was seen only once. This chain links TRBV28 with TRBJ2-3; D might be TRBD1 (6 bases). From germline, CDR1 is MDHEN and CDR2 SYDVKM. The CDR3 spans 15 residues. Deletions cut 6 bases from V and 3 bases from J, with 16 bases between. The CDR3 sequence: CASSSDRSLTDTQYF. The CDR3 DNA is TGTGCCAGCAGCTCAGACAGGTCTTTGACAGATACGCAGTATTTT.

V and J are TRBV9 and TRBJ1-6; D not certain. The V gene's germline CDR1 is SGDLS and CDR2 YYNGEE. This CDR3 has 15 amino acids. V gave up 4 bases and J gave up 8 bases, with 16 bases separating them. The CDR3 DNA reads as TGTGCCAGCAGCCCCCACTCGCCTCGGGATTCACCCCTCCACTTT. Translating gives CASSPHSPRDSPLHF.

This rearrangement joins TRBV25-1 to TRBJ2-1, with 8 bases lining up with TRBD1. The CDR3 runs 16 residues. Germline CDR1 and CDR2: MGHDK and SYGVNS. J lost 4 bases, V lost 3 bases, and 8 bases had no gene match. CDR3 bases: TGTGCCAGCAGTGACCCCGGGACAGGAATATACAATGAGCAGTTCTTC. As protein: CASSDPGTGIYNEQFF.

This clone was seen a handful of times. This chain links TRBV4-3 with TRBJ1-1; D remains ambiguous. CDR3 length: 15 residues. CDR1 is LGHNA, CDR2 YSLEER, per germline. The germline V and J ends were trimmed by 1 base and 1 base, with 10 bases remaining between them. The CDR3 loop reads CASSQVSQPNTEAFF. CDR3 coding DNA: TGCGCCAGCAGCCAAGTTTCACAGCCGAACACTGAAGCTTTCTTT.

V gene TRBV6-5 combines with J gene TRBJ2-7, with 7 bases matching TRBD2. Trimming cost V 6 bases and J 3 bases; bases outside gene matches: 8. This CDR3 spans 14 amino acids. The germline V gene has CDR1 MNHEY and CDR2 SVGAGI. CDR3 sequence reads: CASRPRGMIYEQYF. DNA for the CDR3: TGTGCCAGCAGGCCGCGGGGGATGATCTACGAGCAGTACTTC.